These 2 T cell receptor beta chains were all obtained from the same sample, sequenced in a study of CD8 T cells in ankylosing spondylitis. TCRdb passed the 5' RACE reads through MiXCR, listing each CDR3 protein once. The sample yields about 260,000 distinct CDR3 sequences, approximately 20% seen once. Sequenced: blood, either unsorted or a sorted T cell fraction (not recorded which). The receptors stem from a male donor with ankylosing spondylitis or in good health (not recorded which).

V and J are TRBV12-3 or TRBV12-4 and TRBJ1-4, with 7 bases identical to TRBD1. The length of the CDR3 is 16 residues. J lost 0 bases, V lost 6 bases, and 7 bases had no gene match. The CDR3 DNA reads TGTGCCAGCAGCCCGACAGGGTGGACAACTAATGAAAAACTGTTTTTT. This gives the protein CASSPTGWTTNEKLFF.

The chain is built from TRBV18 and TRBJ2-4; the match to TRBD1 covers 7 bases. The CDR3 has 18 amino acids. The V segment lost 1 base and the J segment 0 bases; nucleotides outside the gene matches: 9. Germline V gene lookup returns CDR1 KGHSH and CDR2 LQKENI. Here the CDR3 reads CASSPLIKGAGAKNIQYF. The CDR3 DNA reads as TGTGCCAGCTCACCACTTATTAAGGGGGCAGGAGCCAAAAACATTCAGTACTTC.